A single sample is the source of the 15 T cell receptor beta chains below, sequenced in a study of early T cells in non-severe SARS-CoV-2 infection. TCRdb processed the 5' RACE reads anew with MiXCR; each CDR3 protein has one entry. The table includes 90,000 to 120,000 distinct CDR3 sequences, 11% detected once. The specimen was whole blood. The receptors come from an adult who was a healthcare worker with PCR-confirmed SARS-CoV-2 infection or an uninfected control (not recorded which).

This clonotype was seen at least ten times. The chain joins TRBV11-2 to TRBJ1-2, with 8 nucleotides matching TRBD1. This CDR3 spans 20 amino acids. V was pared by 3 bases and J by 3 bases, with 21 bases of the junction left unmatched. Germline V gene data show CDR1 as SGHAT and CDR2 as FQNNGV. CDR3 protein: CASSFFGHLEVRGRDYGYTF. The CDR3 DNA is TGTGCCAGCAGCTTTTTTGGCCACCTGGAAGTCAGGGGGCGCGACTATGGCTACACCTTC. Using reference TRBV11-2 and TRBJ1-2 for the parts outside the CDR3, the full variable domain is EAGVAQSPRYKIIEKRQSVAFWCNPISGHATLYWYQQILGQGPKLLIQFQNNGVVDDSQLPKDRFSAERLKGVDSTLKIQPAKLEDSAVYLCASSFFGHLEVRGRDYGYTFGSGTRLTVV.

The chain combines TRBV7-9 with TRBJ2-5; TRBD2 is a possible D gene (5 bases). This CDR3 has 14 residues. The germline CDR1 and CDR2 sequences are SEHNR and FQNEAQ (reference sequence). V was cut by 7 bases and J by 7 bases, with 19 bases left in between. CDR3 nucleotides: TGTGCCAGCACCCCCGGAACCACCGCGGGGACCCAGTACTTC. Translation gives CASTPGTTAGTQYF.

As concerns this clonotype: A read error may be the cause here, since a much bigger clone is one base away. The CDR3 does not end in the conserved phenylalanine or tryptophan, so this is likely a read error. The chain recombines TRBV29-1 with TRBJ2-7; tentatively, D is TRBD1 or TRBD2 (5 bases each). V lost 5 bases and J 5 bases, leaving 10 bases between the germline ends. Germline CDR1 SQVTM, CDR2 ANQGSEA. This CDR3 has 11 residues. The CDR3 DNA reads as TGCAGCGTTACTAGGGGACACGAGCAGTACTCC. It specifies CSVTRGHEQYS.

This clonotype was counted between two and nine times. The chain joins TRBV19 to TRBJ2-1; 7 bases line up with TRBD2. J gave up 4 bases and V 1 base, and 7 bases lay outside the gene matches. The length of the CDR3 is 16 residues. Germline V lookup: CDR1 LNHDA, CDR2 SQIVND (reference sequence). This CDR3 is CASSIVSSGIYNEQFF. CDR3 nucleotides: TGTGCCAGTAGTATAGTTTCTAGCGGAATATACAATGAGCAGTTCTTC.

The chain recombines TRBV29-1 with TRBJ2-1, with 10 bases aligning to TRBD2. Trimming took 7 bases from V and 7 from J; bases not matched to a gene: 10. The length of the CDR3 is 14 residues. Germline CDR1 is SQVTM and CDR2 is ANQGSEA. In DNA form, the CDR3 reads TGCAGCGCAGGGAGGACTAGCGGACGAAATGAGCAGTTCTTC. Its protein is CSAGRTSGRNEQFF.

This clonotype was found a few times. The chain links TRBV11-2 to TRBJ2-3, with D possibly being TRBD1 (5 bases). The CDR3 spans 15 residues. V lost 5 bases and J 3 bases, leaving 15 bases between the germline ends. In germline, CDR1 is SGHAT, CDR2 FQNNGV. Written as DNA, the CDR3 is TGTGCCAGCAGCGATCCTGGACACGCTACAGATACGCAGTATTTT. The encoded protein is CASSDPGHATDTQYF.

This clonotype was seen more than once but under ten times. The chain's CDR3 is CASSLQTSGRGEQYF. In DNA form, the CDR3 reads TGTGCCAGCAGCCTACAGACTAGCGGGAGGGGGGAGCAGTACTTC. This sequence joins TRBV7-2 and TRBJ2-7; the match to TRBD2 covers 14 bases. In germline, CDR1 is SGHTA, CDR2 FQGNSA. Trimming cost V 5 bases and J 7 bases; bases outside gene matches: 7. This CDR3 region has 15 residues.

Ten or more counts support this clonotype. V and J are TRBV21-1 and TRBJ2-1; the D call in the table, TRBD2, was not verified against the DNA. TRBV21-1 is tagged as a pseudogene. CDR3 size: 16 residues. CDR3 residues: CASSKSREASYNEQFF. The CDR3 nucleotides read TGTGCCAGCAGCAAATCGCGGGAGGCCTCCTACAATGAGCAGTTCTTC.

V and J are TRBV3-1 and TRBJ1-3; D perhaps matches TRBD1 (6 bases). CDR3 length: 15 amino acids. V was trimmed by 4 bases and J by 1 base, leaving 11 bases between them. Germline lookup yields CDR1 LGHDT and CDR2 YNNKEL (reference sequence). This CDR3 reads CASSPTGTSGNTIYF. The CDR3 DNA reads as TGTGCCAGCAGCCCTACCGGGACATCTGGAAACACCATATATTTT.

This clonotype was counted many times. CDR3 sequence (DNA): TGTGCCAGCAGTCCAATGACAGTTAACTATGGCTACACCTTC. As protein: CASSPMTVNYGYTF. This chain connects TRBV27 to TRBJ1-2; D is perhaps TRBD1 (5 bases). Trimming shortened V by 5 bases and J by 1 base, and 11 bases separated the two germline ends. The CDR3 extends over 14 amino acids. Germline values: CDR1 MNHEY, CDR2 SMNVEV (reference sequence).

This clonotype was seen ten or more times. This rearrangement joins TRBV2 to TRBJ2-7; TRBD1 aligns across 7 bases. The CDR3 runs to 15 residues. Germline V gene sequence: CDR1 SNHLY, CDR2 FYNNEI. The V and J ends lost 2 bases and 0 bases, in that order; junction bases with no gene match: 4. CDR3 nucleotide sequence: TGTGCCAGCAGTGAAAACAGGGGACCCTCCTACGAGCAGTACTTC. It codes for CASSENRGPSYEQYF.

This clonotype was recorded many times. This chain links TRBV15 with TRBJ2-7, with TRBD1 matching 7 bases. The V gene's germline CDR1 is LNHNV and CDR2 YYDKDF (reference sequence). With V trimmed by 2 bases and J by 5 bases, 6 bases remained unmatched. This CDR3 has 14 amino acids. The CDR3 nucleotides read TGTGCCACCAGCAGATCCCATACAGGGGACGAGCAGTACTTC. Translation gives CATSRSHTGDEQYF. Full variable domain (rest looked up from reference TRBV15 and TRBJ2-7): DAMVIQNPRYQVTQFGKPVTLSCSQTLNHNVMYWYQQKSSQAPKLLFHYYDKDFNNEADTPDNFQSRRPNTSFCFLDIRSPGLGDTAMYLCATSRSHTGDEQYFGPGTRLTVT.

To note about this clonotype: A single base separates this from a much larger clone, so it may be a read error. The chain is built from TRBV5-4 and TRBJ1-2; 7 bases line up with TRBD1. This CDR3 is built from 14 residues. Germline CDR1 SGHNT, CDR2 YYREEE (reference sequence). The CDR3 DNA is TGTGGCAGCAGCTTGGAGGGCAGGGGGAATGGCTACACCTTC. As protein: CGSSLEGRGNGYTF. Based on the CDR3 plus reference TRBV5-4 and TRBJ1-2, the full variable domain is ETGVTQSPTHLIKTRGQQVTLRCSSQSGHNTVSWYQQALGQGPQFIFQYYREEENGRGNFPPRFSGLQFPNYSSELNVNALELDDSALYLCGSSLEGRGNGYTFGSGTRLTVV.

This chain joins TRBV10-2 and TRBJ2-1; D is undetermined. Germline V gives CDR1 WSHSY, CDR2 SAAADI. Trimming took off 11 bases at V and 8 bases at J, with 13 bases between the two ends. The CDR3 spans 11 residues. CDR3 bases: TGCGCCCCCCCTGAAGGCGATGAGCAGTTCTTC. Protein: CAPPEGDEQFF.

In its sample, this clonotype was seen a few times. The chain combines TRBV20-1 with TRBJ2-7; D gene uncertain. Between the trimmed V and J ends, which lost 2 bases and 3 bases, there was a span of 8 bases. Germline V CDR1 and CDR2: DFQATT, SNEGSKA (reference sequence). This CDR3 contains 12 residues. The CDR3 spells CSARFSSYEQYF. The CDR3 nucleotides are TGCAGTGCTAGATTTAGTAGCTACGAGCAGTACTTC.